A selection of T cell receptor beta chains follows, all from one sample in a study of blood T cells in healthy people across ages. A single record per CDR3 protein comes from TCRdb applying MiXCR to the 5' RACE reads. The sample holds 1.5 million to 2 million distinct CDR3 sequences, about 32% seen once. What was sequenced was blood. The receptor set was obtained from a young woman in good health. CDR3s include the opening cysteine and the closing phenylalanine or tryptophan. Each record gives: J gene, clone size, D gene, V gene, CDR3 protein, CDR3 DNA. The D gene is left open where the match is weak. The size entry is marked missing in some rows and otherwise reads once, few, many or a size class.

J gene: TRBJ2-1
clone size: NA
D gene: NA
V gene: TRBV12-3/TRBV12-4
CDR3 protein: CASSLRHHSYSEQFF
CDR3 DNA: TGTGCCAGCAGTTTACGGCACCACTCCTACAGTGAGCAGTTCTTC

J gene: TRBJ1-5
clone size: many
D gene: NA
V gene: TRBV27
CDR3 protein: CASSFPNQPQHF
CDR3 DNA: TGTGCCAGCAGTTTCCCCAATCAGCCCCAGCATTTT

J gene: TRBJ1-2
clone size: NA
D gene: NA
V gene: TRBV12-3/TRBV12-4
CDR3 protein: CASSLGGSSSYTF
CDR3 DNA: TGTGCCAGCAGTTTAGGTGGATCAAGTAGCTACACCTTC

J gene: TRBJ2-7
clone size: NA
D gene: TRBD1
V gene: TRBV6-1
CDR3 protein: CASSENLTGGSEQYF
CDR3 DNA: TGTGCCAGCAGTGAAAATTTAACAGGGGGCAGCGAGCAGTACTTC

J gene: TRBJ2-7
clone size: once
D gene: TRBD1
V gene: TRBV19
CDR3 protein: CASSNRDRSNEQYF
CDR3 DNA: TGTGCCAGTAGTAACCGGGACAGGTCTAACGAGCAGTACTTC

J gene: TRBJ2-3
clone size: few
D gene: NA
V gene: TRBV5-1
CDR3 protein: CASSFSALTGTDTQYF
CDR3 DNA: TGCGCCAGCAGCTTTAGTGCCCTCACCGGAACAGATACGCAGTATTTT

J gene: TRBJ1-1
clone size: few
D gene: TRBD1
V gene: TRBV6-1
CDR3 protein: CASSALPGTGRAEAFF
CDR3 DNA: TGTGCCAGCAGTGCGTTACCCGGGACAGGGCGGGCTGAAGCTTTCTTT

J gene: TRBJ1-1
clone size: NA
D gene: NA
V gene: TRBV6-6
CDR3 protein: CASSYGPWDTEAFF
CDR3 DNA: TGTGCCAGCAGTTACGGTCCCTGGGACACTGAAGCTTTCTTT

J gene: TRBJ2-1
clone size: NA
D gene: NA
V gene: TRBV5-1
CDR3 protein: CASSSTGLRRGLGDEQFF
CDR3 DNA: TGCGCCAGCAGTTCTACCGGTCTTCGACGGGGGCTAGGCGATGAGCAGTTCTTC

J gene: TRBJ2-1
clone size: few
D gene: TRBD2
V gene: TRBV2
CDR3 protein: CASSVRGGSYNEQFF
CDR3 DNA: TGCGCCAGCAGCGTACGGGGGGGCTCCTACAATGAGCAGTTCTTC

J gene: TRBJ1-1
clone size: NA
D gene: NA
V gene: TRBV7-2
CDR3 protein: CASSFLRGNTEAFF
CDR3 DNA: TGTGCCAGCAGCTTCCTCCGGGGGAACACTGAAGCTTTCTTT

J gene: TRBJ2-7
clone size: NA
D gene: TRBD1
V gene: TRBV7-2
CDR3 protein: CASSYLDRGGYEQYF
CDR3 DNA: TGTGCCAGCAGCTACCTTGACAGGGGGGGCTACGAGCAGTACTTC

J gene: TRBJ2-3
clone size: few
D gene: NA
V gene: TRBV4-1
CDR3 protein: CASSQVRPTDTQYF
CDR3 DNA: TGCGCCAGCAGCCAAGTTAGGCCCACAGATACGCAGTATTTT

J gene: TRBJ2-1
clone size: NA
D gene: NA
V gene: TRBV7-9
CDR3 protein: CASSRPGLASSNEQFF
CDR3 DNA: TGTGCCAGCAGCCGCCCGGGACTGGCGTCTTCCAATGAGCAGTTCTTC

J gene: TRBJ2-3
clone size: NA
D gene: TRBD2
V gene: TRBV13
CDR3 protein: CASSLDVASGGSSTDTQYF
CDR3 DNA: TGTGCCAGCAGCTTAGATGTCGCTAGCGGGGGATCTAGCACAGATACGCAGTATTTT

J gene: TRBJ2-7
clone size: NA
D gene: NA
V gene: TRBV5-5
CDR3 protein: CASSQPTGATDEQYF
CDR3 DNA: TGTGCCAGCAGCCAACCGACAGGTGCGACCGACGAGCAGTACTTC

J gene: TRBJ2-7
clone size: NA
D gene: NA
V gene: TRBV15
CDR3 protein: CATSLDSLPYEQYF
CDR3 DNA: TGTGCCACCAGCCTTGACAGTTTACCCTACGAGCAGTACTTC

J gene: TRBJ2-1
clone size: few
D gene: NA
V gene: TRBV3-1
CDR3 protein: CASSQKAGQYYNEQFF
CDR3 DNA: TGTGCCAGCAGCCAAAAGGCCGGACAGTATTACAATGAGCAGTTCTTC

J gene: TRBJ1-2
clone size: many
D gene: TRBD1
V gene: TRBV12-3/TRBV12-4
CDR3 protein: CASEGTGTRGYTF
CDR3 DNA: TGTGCCAGCGAGGGGACAGGAACCCGCGGCTACACCTTC

J gene: TRBJ2-1
clone size: NA
D gene: TRBD2
V gene: TRBV5-5
CDR3 protein: CASSLIGLAVNEQFF
CDR3 DNA: TGTGCCAGCAGCTTGATAGGACTAGCGGTCAATGAGCAGTTCTTC

J gene: TRBJ2-5
clone size: NA
D gene: NA
V gene: TRBV15
CDR3 protein: CATGMLQGGQYF
CDR3 DNA: TGTGCCACTGGGATGCTCCAGGGCGGGCAGTACTTC

J gene: TRBJ1-2
clone size: NA
D gene: NA
V gene: TRBV28
CDR3 protein: CASSLGGGLNGYTF
CDR3 DNA: TGTGCCAGCAGTTTAGGAGGGGGGTTGAATGGCTACACCTTC

J gene: TRBJ2-1
clone size: NA
D gene: NA
V gene: TRBV5-6
CDR3 protein: CASSLPGSVYNEQFF
CDR3 DNA: TGTGCCAGCAGCTTGCCAGGCTCCGTCTACAATGAGCAGTTCTTC

J gene: TRBJ2-5
clone size: NA
D gene: NA
V gene: TRBV27
CDR3 protein: CASSLRVAQPWYF
CDR3 DNA: TGTGCCAGCAGTTTAAGAGTGGCCCAACCTTGGTACTTC

J gene: TRBJ2-1
clone size: NA
D gene: NA
V gene: TRBV28
CDR3 protein: CASTPLALIAAEGEQFF
CDR3 DNA: TGTGCCAGCACCCCTCTGGCCCTAATAGCTGCCGAGGGGGAGCAGTTCTTC

J gene: TRBJ2-7
clone size: once
D gene: NA
V gene: TRBV10-1
CDR3 protein: CANRKGIGSYEQYF
CDR3 DNA: TGCGCCAACAGGAAGGGAATAGGGTCCTACGAGCAGTACTTC

J gene: TRBJ2-7
clone size: once
D gene: NA
V gene: TRBV28
CDR3 protein: CASSLVSRDEQYF
CDR3 DNA: TGTGCCAGCAGTTTAGTTTCCAGGGACGAGCAGTACTTC

J gene: TRBJ2-2
clone size: few
D gene: NA
V gene: TRBV9
CDR3 protein: CASSSSSSTGELFF
CDR3 DNA: TGTGCCAGCAGCTCTTCCTCATCCACCGGGGAGCTGTTTTTT

J gene: TRBJ2-5
clone size: NA
D gene: TRBD2
V gene: TRBV15
CDR3 protein: CATSRGLASRETQYF
CDR3 DNA: TGTGCCACCAGCAGAGGACTAGCCTCGAGAGAGACCCAGTACTTC

J gene: TRBJ2-1
clone size: few
D gene: NA
V gene: TRBV6-1
CDR3 protein: CASEGGNEQFF
CDR3 DNA: TGTGCCAGCGAGGGGGGTAATGAGCAGTTCTTC

J gene: TRBJ2-1
clone size: NA
D gene: NA
V gene: TRBV5-1
CDR3 protein: CASSLEGTPFDEQFF
CDR3 DNA: TGCGCCAGCAGCTTGGAGGGGACTCCCTTTGATGAGCAGTTCTTC

J gene: TRBJ2-3
clone size: NA
D gene: NA
V gene: TRBV12-3/TRBV12-4
CDR3 protein: CASTGIRADMQYF
CDR3 DNA: TGTGCCAGCACGGGTATAAGAGCAGATATGCAGTATTTT

J gene: TRBJ2-1
clone size: NA
D gene: TRBD2
V gene: TRBV5-1
CDR3 protein: CASSSQGTSGGNEQFF
CDR3 DNA: TGCGCCAGCAGCTCCCAGGGGACTAGCGGGGGCAATGAGCAGTTCTTC

J gene: TRBJ1-4
clone size: few
D gene: NA
V gene: TRBV7-9
CDR3 protein: CASSPLGGSGEKLFF
CDR3 DNA: TGTGCCAGCAGCCCACTGGGTGGGTCGGGTGAAAAACTGTTTTTT

J gene: TRBJ1-5
clone size: NA
D gene: NA
V gene: TRBV6-2/TRBV6-3
CDR3 protein: CAIQRGWGNQPQHF
CDR3 DNA: TGTGCCATCCAGAGGGGGTGGGGTAATCAGCCCCAGCATTTT

J gene: TRBJ2-7
clone size: few
D gene: TRBD1
V gene: TRBV27
CDR3 protein: CASSTLDRVRYEQYF
CDR3 DNA: TGTGCCAGCAGTACGCTCGACAGGGTGAGGTACGAGCAGTACTTC

J gene: TRBJ2-5
clone size: NA
D gene: NA
V gene: TRBV7-6
CDR3 protein: CASSRFSSITGEQYF
CDR3 DNA: TGTGCCAGCAGCCGGTTCTCTAGCATAACGGGTGAGCAGTACTTC

J gene: TRBJ2-3
clone size: NA
D gene: NA
V gene: TRBV15
CDR3 protein: CATSRDQRTDTQYF
CDR3 DNA: TGTGCCACCAGCAGAGATCAGAGGACAGATACGCAGTATTTT

J gene: TRBJ2-2
clone size: NA
D gene: NA
V gene: TRBV27
CDR3 protein: CASRPLPPGELFF
CDR3 DNA: TGTGCCAGCAGACCTCTGCCCCCCGGGGAGCTGTTTTTT

J gene: TRBJ1-1
clone size: many
D gene: NA
V gene: TRBV5-1
CDR3 protein: CASSLELNTEAFF
CDR3 DNA: TGTGCCAGCAGCTTAGAATTGAACACTGAAGCTTTCTTT

J gene: TRBJ1-1
clone size: NA
D gene: NA
V gene: TRBV12-3/TRBV12-4
CDR3 protein: CASSSQGRGAFF
CDR3 DNA: TGTGCCAGCAGTTCCCAGGGGAGGGGGGCTTTCTTT